This T cell receptor (beta chain) is from a study of cytomegalovirus exposure and HLA in healthy donors. PCR amplification relied on 60 Vbeta primers (plus 13 Jbeta primers). Some clones are missing from TCRdb's copy, which holds only in-frame ones; the method was immunoSEQ multiplex PCR. This sample's clone table lists some 82,000 clones. The sequenced material came from PBMCs. This receptor was taken from a woman aged 30 to 39 in good health and CMV-seronegative.

CDR3 nucleotide sequence: TGTGCCAGCAGTGAATCGCGCAGGGGTCCTAATGAAAAACTGTTTTTT. This gives the protein CASSESRRGPNEKLFF. V and J are TRBV6-1 and TRBJ1-4, with a possible D match to TRBD1 (6 bases). This CDR3 spans 16 amino acids. Germline V gene sequence: CDR1 MNHNS, CDR2 SASEGT. V lost 2 bases and J lost 3, with 13 bases in between.